Sequencing of this T cell receptor (beta chain) was carried out in a study of blood T cell repertoires in COVID-19. Study details: Specimens from acute and convalescent COVID-19 originated in the United States, Italy and Spain. PBMCs, B-cell-depleted T cells, or T cells were the source of the cDNA or gDNA that made up the material.

In germline, CDR1 is SEHNR, CDR2 FQNEAQ (reference sequence). This CDR3 has 15 amino acids. Trimming removed 5 bases from V and 7 bases from J; junction bases left unmatched: 6. Authors' methods: Nucleated cell number was recorded as an estimate derived from reference gene primer amplification. The method was immunoSEQ multiplex PCR; TCRdb's version includes in-frame clones alone and lacks a portion of them. V, J and clone size reflect that table, while D and trimming were determined from the DNA. The sample has about 130,000 clones; approximately 85% are singletons. Sample: peripheral blood. The V gene is TRBV7-9, the J gene TRBJ1-6, with 9 bases that match TRBD1. The receptor comes from a human donor in a cohort sampled during active COVID-19. The DNA of the CDR3 is TGTGCCAGCAGCGCGACAGGGGGTTGGAATTCACCCCTCCACTTT. This encodes CASSATGGWNSPLHF.